These T cell receptor beta chains were read from a single sample in a study of T cells in Graves' hyperthyroidism and ophthalmopathy. TCRdb passed the multiplex PCR reads through MiXCR, listing each CDR3 protein once. The table includes hundreds of thousands of distinct CDR3 sequences, roughly 14% detected once. The sample consisted of blood. These receptors all come from a woman aged 40 to 55 with Graves' ophthalmopathy. Each CDR3 is given with its conserved first and last residue. D genes are given only for firm matches. Expanded clones get a size class; other rows say once, few or many, or leave the size out.

d_call | j_call | clone_size | v_call | cdr3_aa | cdr3_nt
NA | TRBJ2-7 | NA | TRBV5-1 | CANRPQPSSAGEQYF | TGCGCCAACAGGCCCCAGCCAAGCTCGGCGGGGGAGCAGTACTTC
TRBD1 | TRBJ2-7 | many | TRBV6-2/TRBV6-3 | CASSYGTGSFYEQYF | TGTGCCAGCAGTTACGGGACAGGGTCTTTCTACGAGCAGTACTTC
TRBD2 | TRBJ2-7 | many | TRBV6-2/TRBV6-3 | CASSYEASGTSSYEQYF | TGTGCCAGCAGTTACGAAGCTAGCGGGACAAGCTCCTACGAGCAGTACTTC
NA | TRBJ2-5 | NA | TRBV6-2/TRBV6-3 | CASTVTEVIRETQYF | TGTGCCAGCACTGTGACGGAAGTCATACGAGAGACCCAGTACTTC
TRBD1 | TRBJ1-2 | NA | TRBV6-1 | CASSPAQGDGYTF | TGTGCCAGCAGTCCAGCACAGGGGGATGGCTACACCTTC
TRBD2 | TRBJ2-6 | many | TRBV2 | CASSSAGGSAGANVLTF | TGTGCCAGCAGTTCGGCGGGGGGCAGCGCTGGGGCCAACGTCCTGACTTTC
NA | TRBJ2-5 | many | TRBV9 | CASSAGGASQETQYF | TGTGCCAGCAGCGCAGGTGGTGCATCTCAGGAGACCCAGTACTTC
NA | TRBJ1-3 | many | TRBV6-2/TRBV6-3 | CASSYIPGNTIYF | TGTGCCAGCAGCTACATACCTGGAAACACCATATATTTT
TRBD2 | TRBJ2-7 | many | TRBV6-1 | CASRKERDSYEQYF | TGTGCCAGCAGGAAGGAGCGGGACTCCTACGAGCAGTACTTC
NA | TRBJ2-2 | NA | TRBV12-5 | CASGLGQYTGELFF | TGTGCTAGTGGTTTAGGACAGTACACCGGGGAGCTGTTTTTT
NA | TRBJ1-3 | many | TRBV18 | CASSRQQGSSGNTIYF | TGTGCCAGCTCACGGCAGCAAGGGAGCTCTGGAAACACCATATATTTT
NA | TRBJ2-7 | many | TRBV19 | CASSSGPSYEQYF | TGTGCCAGTAGTTCCGGGCCCTCCTACGAGCAGTACTTC
NA | TRBJ2-5 | NA | TRBV7-9 | CASSSWEFWEETQYF | TGTGCCAGCAGCTCATGGGAGTTCTGGGAAGAGACCCAGTACTTC
NA | TRBJ1-2 | many | TRBV6-1 | CASSVTGSDGYTF | TGTGCCAGCAGTGTCACAGGGTCCGACGGCTACACCTTC
NA | TRBJ1-5 | many | TRBV11-2 | CASSLKRVYFNQPQHF | TGTGCCAGCAGCTTAAAGAGGGTTTATTTCAATCAGCCCCAGCATTTT
TRBD2 | TRBJ2-7 | many | TRBV5-1 | CASSTGLARSYEQYF | TGCGCCAGCAGCACCGGACTAGCGCGATCCTACGAGCAGTACTTC
NA | TRBJ2-5 | few | TRBV7-2 | CASSLGSGGGQETQYF | TGTGCCAGCAGCTTAGGGAGCGGTGGGGGCCAAGAGACCCAGTACTTC
TRBD1 | TRBJ1-1 | NA | TRBV4-1 | CASSQGQGALGGTEAFF | TGCGCCAGCAGCCAAGGACAGGGGGCTCTAGGTGGCACTGAAGCTTTCTTT
TRBD1 | TRBJ2-7 | many | TRBV6-4 | CASSPEFPGQGNYEQYF | TGTGCCAGCAGTCCAGAGTTTCCGGGACAGGGGAATTACGAGCAGTACTTC
NA | TRBJ2-1 | many | TRBV6-1 | CASSRGRSSYNEQFF | TGTGCCAGCAGTCGGGGACGGAGCTCCTACAATGAGCAGTTCTTC
NA | TRBJ1-1 | NA | TRBV6-1 | CASSPSRRETEAFF | TGTGCCAGCAGTCCCTCACGCAGGGAAACTGAAGCTTTCTTT
NA | TRBJ2-7 | few | TRBV5-5 | CASSRRTDLAEQYF | TGTGCCAGCAGCCGTCGGACTGACTTGGCCGAGCAGTACTTC
NA | TRBJ2-7 | many | TRBV6-1 | CASSEVGEQYF | TGTGCCAGCAGTGAAGTCGGCGAGCAGTACTTC
NA | TRBJ2-4 | many | TRBV28 | CASSLFRQADLAKKDIQYF | TGTGCCAGCAGTTTGTTTCGACAGGCAGATTTAGCCAAAAAAGACATTCAGTACTTC
NA | TRBJ2-7 | few | TRBV6-5 | CASSYEGTKSEQYF | TGTGCCAGCAGTTACGAGGGGACGAAGAGCGAGCAGTACTTC
NA | TRBJ1-2 | many | TRBV12-3/TRBV12-4 | CASSLRGAYDYGYTF | TGTGCCAGCAGTTTACGAGGGGCTTATGACTATGGCTACACCTTC
NA | TRBJ1-1 | many | TRBV12-3/TRBV12-4 | CASGGTATEAFF | TGTGCCAGCGGAGGGACCGCCACTGAAGCTTTCTTT
TRBD1 | TRBJ2-2 | NA | TRBV12-3/TRBV12-4 | CAGGQGFTGELFF | TGTGCGGGGGGACAGGGTTTCACCGGGGAGCTGTTTTTT
TRBD1 | TRBJ1-1 | NA | TRBV5-5 | CASSLEGAVEAFF | TGTGCCAGCAGCTTGGAGGGGGCAGTTGAAGCTTTCTTT
NA | TRBJ1-1 | few | TRBV27 | CARTGPENEAFF | TGTGCCAGGACTGGCCCTGAGAATGAAGCTTTCTTT
NA | TRBJ2-7 | many | TRBV6-1 | CASSGVSGQIYEQYF | TGTGCCAGCAGTGGGGTCAGCGGACAGATCTACGAGCAGTACTTC
NA | TRBJ1-4 | NA | TRBV3-1 | CASSQSGRKLFF | TGTGCCAGCAGCCAGAGCGGGAGGAAACTGTTTTTT
TRBD2 | TRBJ2-5 | many | TRBV7-9 | CASSFSLVGTSGSETQYF | TGTGCCAGCAGCTTTTCCCTCGTGGGGACTAGCGGATCGGAGACCCAGTACTTC
NA | TRBJ2-5 | many | TRBV29-1 | CSGRDGPQETQYF | TGCAGCGGGAGGGACGGCCCACAAGAGACCCAGTACTTC
NA | TRBJ2-7 | many | TRBV29-1 | CSVVGGQLIDEQYF | TGCAGCGTTGTGGGGGGACAGTTGATCGACGAGCAGTACTTC
NA | TRBJ1-2 | many | TRBV19 | CASSMMARASGYTF | TGTGCCAGTAGTATGATGGCTAGGGCTTCTGGCTACACCTTC
TRBD1 | TRBJ2-5 | NA | TRBV12-5 | CASAPTGGKETQYF | TGTGCTAGTGCCCCAACAGGGGGCAAAGAGACCCAGTACTTC
TRBD2 | TRBJ2-2 | few | TRBV27 | CASRSGVGTGELFF | TGTGCCAGCAGGAGCGGGGTCGGCACCGGGGAGCTGTTTTTT
NA | TRBJ1-5 | many | TRBV5-1 | CASSLNGENQPQHF | TGCGCCAGCAGCTTGAACGGTGAGAATCAGCCCCAGCATTTT
NA | TRBJ2-7 | few | TRBV12-3/TRBV12-4 | CASSFESLAYEQYF | TGTGCCAGCAGTTTTGAGAGTCTTGCCTACGAGCAGTACTTC